These 29 T cell receptor beta chains were all obtained from the same sample, sequenced in a study of T cells in tumors after PD-1 blockade. Method: immunoSEQ multiplex PCR; TCRdb's copy keeps in-frame clones and lacks some. The data show 45,000 to 60,000 clones, 79% seen once. The starting material was PBMCs, obtained before anti-PD-1 treatment. These TCRs come from a human donor with basal cell carcinoma.

This chain joins TRBV5-5 and TRBJ1-5; D might be TRBD1 (5 bases). V lost 3 bases to trimming and J lost 1 base, with 14 bases between them. The CDR3 is 16 residues long. Germline V gene sequence: CDR1 SGHKS, CDR2 YYEKEE (reference sequence). CDR3 nucleotide sequence: TGTGCCAGCAGCTGGGACCTAGGGCCGAGCAATCAGCCCCAGCATTTT. Its protein product is CASSWDLGPSNQPQHF.

This rearrangement joins TRBV6-4 to TRBJ2-2, with 9 bases fitting TRBD1. Germline CDR1 is MRHNA and CDR2 is SNTAGT. With V trimmed by 8 bases and J by 3 bases, 10 bases remained unmatched. The CDR3 extends over 16 amino acids. The CDR3 coding sequence is TGTGCCAGCTTTAGGTCAGACAGGGGGTACACCGGGGAGCTGTTTTTT. This translates into CASFRSDRGYTGELFF.

The V and J genes are TRBV28 and TRBJ2-7; D call uncertain. Germline V gene sequence: CDR1 MDHEN, CDR2 SYDVKM. Trimming stripped 4 bases from V and 12 bases from J, with 13 bases between. This CDR3 is 11 amino acids long. CDR3 sequence: CASSSDLRWYF. The CDR3 nucleotides read TGTGCCAGCAGTTCGGACCTGAGGTGGTACTTC.

The table lists this clone with a count of one. The genes are TRBV4-1 and TRBJ2-3, with TRBD2 as a possible D gene (5 bases). Trimming shortened V by 3 bases and J by 3 bases, and 16 bases separated the two germline ends. The CDR3 runs to 16 residues. Germline V gives CDR1 MGHRA, CDR2 YSYEKL. The CDR3 region is CASSHPDYGATDTQYF. For the CDR3, the DNA is TGCGCCAGCAGCCATCCTGACTACGGCGCTACAGATACGCAGTATTTT.

The J gene is TRBJ2-1, the V gene TRBV24-1; 10 bases line up with TRBD2. The CDR3 extends over 15 amino acids. The germline CDR1 and CDR2 sequences are KGHDR and SFDVKD. V lost 4 bases, J lost 5 bases, and 4 bases stayed unmatched. In DNA, the CDR3 is TGTGCCACCAGTGAAAGCGGGGGGGCGAACAATGAGCAGTTCTTC. Amino acids: CATSESGGANNEQFF.

This clone was detected only once. The rearrangement links TRBV24-1 to TRBJ2-2; TRBD2 aligns across 11 bases. This CDR3 has 18 amino acids. Germline CDR1 reads KGHDR; CDR2 reads SFDVKD. The junction had 2 bases not matched to a gene; V was cut back by 0 bases and J by 0 bases. The CDR3 DNA sequence: TGTGCCACCAGTGATTTGACTAGCGGGAGAGCGAACACCGGGGAGCTGTTTTTT. Its translation: CATSDLTSGRANTGELFF.

This chain uses TRBV20-1 with TRBJ2-7; unclear D gene. V was cut by 6 bases and J by 6 bases, with 9 bases left in between. The CDR3 spans 10 residues. Germline lookup yields CDR1 DFQATT and CDR2 SNEGSKA (reference sequence). The CDR3 loop is CSAHRVEQYF. The DNA of the CDR3 is TGCAGTGCGCATAGGGTCGAGCAGTACTTC.

This sequence joins TRBV12-5 and TRBJ1-5; D unclear. Germline-derived CDR1 and CDR2 are LGHNT and FRNRAP. Trimming took off 2 bases at V and 4 bases at J, with 12 bases between the two ends. The CDR3 length is 15 residues. CDR3 protein: CASGLSSEGNQPQHF. The DNA of the CDR3 is TGTGCTAGTGGTTTGAGCAGTGAGGGAAATCAGCCCCAGCATTTT.

This clone was seen a handful of times. This chain joins TRBV18 and TRBJ2-7; D gene unclear. This CDR3 is built from 8 residues. V was shortened by 9 bases and J by 5 bases, with 2 bases between the two germline ends. Germline V CDR1 and CDR2: KGHSH, LQKENI. CDR3 in DNA: TGTGCCAGAGACGAGCAGTACTTC. Its protein is CARDEQYF.

The V gene is TRBV5-1, the J gene TRBJ2-3, with D possibly being TRBD1 (6 bases). CDR3 length: 15 amino acids. The V and J ends lost 1 base and 5 bases respectively, with 14 bases between them. Germline lookup yields CDR1 SGHRS and CDR2 YFSETQ. The CDR3 sequence: CASSLRGRDEDTQYF. In nucleotides, the CDR3 is TGCGCCAGCAGCTTGAGGGGGAGAGACGAAGATACGCAGTATTTT.

The rearrangement links TRBV15 to TRBJ2-2; D remains ambiguous. The CDR3 runs to 14 residues. Per the germline V gene, CDR1 is LNHNV and CDR2 is YYDKDF (reference sequence). The ends were cut back, 0 bases at V and 6 bases at J, with 8 bases in the middle. CDR3 sequence (DNA): TGTGCCACCAGCAGAGATTTAGCTCCCGGGGAGCTGTTTTTT. Translated: CATSRDLAPGELFF. The variable domain in full, with the rest retrieved from reference TRBV15 and TRBJ2-2, is DAMVIQNPRYQVTQFGKPVTLSCSQTLNHNVMYWYQQKSSQAPKLLFHYYDKDFNNEADTPDNFQSRRPNTSFCFLDIRSPGLGDTAMYLCATSRDLAPGELFFGEGSRLTVL.

This chain joins TRBV18 and TRBJ1-5; TRBD1 matches at 7 bases. Trimming at V came to 6 bases and at J to 3 bases, leaving 5 bases not matched to a gene. There are 14 residues in the CDR3. Germline CDR1 reads KGHSH; CDR2 reads LQKENI. The CDR3 protein is CASSSTGYNQPQHF. In DNA form, the CDR3 reads TGTGCCAGCTCGTCGACAGGGTACAATCAGCCCCAGCATTTT.

This rearrangement joins TRBV28 to TRBJ1-2, with D possibly being TRBD1 (6 bases). The ends were cut back, 5 bases at V and 0 bases at J, with 16 bases in the middle. CDR1 and CDR2 from the germline V gene are MDHEN and SYDVKM. The CDR3 extends over 16 amino acids. CDR3 sequence (DNA): TGTGCCAGCAGTACCCCCCAGGGGCGACCTAACTATGGCTACACCTTC. This codes for CASSTPQGRPNYGYTF.

This sequence joins TRBV4-1 and TRBJ2-7; possibly TRBD2 for D (6 bases). The CDR3 loop spans 15 amino acids. Trimming removed 0 bases at V and 10 bases at J, with 19 bases between. Germline values: CDR1 MGHRA, CDR2 YSYEKL. The CDR3 region is CASSQDRDSIAIQYF. In DNA, the CDR3 is TGCGCCAGCAGCCAAGACCGGGACTCGATTGCTATACAGTACTTC.

In its sample, this clone was seen a few times. The CDR3 loop reads CARGSETDNEKLFF. CDR3 DNA: TGTGCCAGGGGGTCGGAGACAGATAATGAAAAACTGTTTTTT. The V gene is TRBV2, the J gene TRBJ1-4, with D possibly TRBD1 on 5 matching bases. Germline V gene lookup returns CDR1 SNHLY and CDR2 FYNNEI. CDR3 length equals 14 residues. V was shortened by 9 bases and J by 4 bases, with 15 bases between the two germline ends.

The gene calls are TRBV27 and TRBJ2-7; the D gene is possibly TRBD1 (5 bases). CDR1 and CDR2 (germline): MNHEY, SMNVEV (reference sequence). Trimming cost V 0 bases and J 2 bases, with 8 bases left between them. The CDR3 loop spans 14 amino acids. Here the CDR3 reads CASSLSDSTYEQYF. In nucleotides, the CDR3 is TGTGCCAGCAGTTTATCCGACAGTACCTACGAGCAGTACTTC.

This sequence joins TRBV20-1 and TRBJ2-3, with D possibly matching TRBD1 (6 bases). This CDR3 is built from 11 residues. Germline CDR1 and CDR2: DFQATT and SNEGSKA (reference sequence). The V gene lost 5 bases and the J gene lost 4 bases, with 7 bases spanning the gap. CDR3 residues: CSAPGADTQYF. The CDR3 bases are TGCAGTGCTCCAGGGGCAGATACGCAGTATTTT.

The chain is built from TRBV3-1 (or the pseudogene TRBV3-2) and TRBJ1-2; TRBD1 aligns across 8 bases. Germline values: CDR1 LGHDT, CDR2 YNNKEL (reference sequence). Losses at the gene ends were 3 bases for V and 4 bases for J; bases not matched to a gene: 10. There are 16 residues in the CDR3. The DNA of the CDR3 is TGTGCCAGCAGCCATGACCCGGACAGGGCTCCCTATGGCTACACCTTC. As protein: CASSHDPDRAPYGYTF.

The V call is TRBV7-3, the J call TRBJ2-1; D remains unclear. Per the germline V gene, CDR1 is SGHTA and CDR2 is FQGTGA. The CDR3 covers 16 residues. The V end lost 1 base, the J end lost 0 bases, and 10 bases lay between the germline ends. The CDR3 loop reads CASSLNAGSSYNEQFF. The CDR3 bases are TGTGCCAGCAGCTTAAACGCCGGTAGCTCCTACAATGAGCAGTTCTTC. Drawing the rest from reference TRBV7-3 and TRBJ2-1, the complete variable domain is GAGVSQTPSNKVTEKGKYVELRCDPISGHTALYWYRQSLGQGPEFLIYFQGTGAADDSGLPNDRFFAVRPEGSVSTLKIQRTERGDSAVYLCASSLNAGSSYNEQFFGPGTRLTVL.

The chain employs TRBV25-1 and TRBJ1-4, with 8 bases lining up with TRBD1. The ends lost 4 bases at V and 4 bases at J; junction bases unmatched: 2. The CDR3 totals 14 residues. Germline loops: CDR1 MGHDK, CDR2 SYGVNS. CDR3: CASSAGQGNEKLFF. DNA for the CDR3: TGTGCCAGCAGTGCCGGACAGGGTAATGAAAAACTGTTTTTT.

Of note for this clone: Within the sample, other DNA sequences also encode this same CDR3. This CDR3 reads CASSPAVRGSWGYTF. In nucleotides, the CDR3 is TGTGCCAGCAGCCCCGCCGTTCGGGGCTCCTGGGGCTACACCTTC. This chain uses TRBV9 with TRBJ1-2; D might be TRBD1 (5 bases). This CDR3 region has 15 residues. The V end lost 4 bases, the J end lost 8 bases, and 21 bases lay between the germline ends. The germline gives CDR1 SGDLS, CDR2 YYNGEE.

The rearrangement joins TRBV30 to TRBJ1-4, with no clear D. Germline values: CDR1 GTSNPN, CDR2 SVGIG (reference sequence). The CDR3 is made up of 12 amino acids. V was clipped by 3 bases and J by 6 bases, with 8 bases between them. CDR3 amino acids: CAWSLKDEKLFF. The CDR3 DNA is TGTGCCTGGAGCCTAAAAGATGAAAAACTGTTTTTT.

The chain carries TRBV10-3 and TRBJ1-1, with D possibly TRBD1 on 6 matching bases. V shed 6 bases and J shed 1 base, with 12 bases lying between them. The CDR3 loop spans 14 amino acids. The germline V gene has CDR1 ENHRY and CDR2 SYGVKD. This chain's CDR3 is CAISPGTSNTEAFF. CDR3 bases: TGTGCCATCAGCCCCGGGACATCGAACACTGAAGCTTTCTTT.

V usage is TRBV7-3 and J usage is TRBJ2-3, with D possibly TRBD2 on 5 matching bases. The germline V gene has CDR1 SGHTA and CDR2 FQGTGA. The ends were cut back, 5 bases at V and 6 bases at J, with 12 bases in the middle. The CDR3 runs to 13 residues. This CDR3 is CASSTTSLDTQYF. Written as DNA, the CDR3 is TGTGCCAGCAGCACCACTAGTTTGGATACGCAGTATTTT.

The chain employs TRBV18 and TRBJ1-6; weak D call: TRBD1 (5 bases). Trimming pared 2 bases from V and 6 bases from J, leaving 14 bases between. The CDR3 sequence is 16 residues long. Germline values: CDR1 KGHSH, CDR2 LQKENI. The CDR3, as DNA: TGTGCCAGCTCACCAAACACAGGAAACCTTAATTCACCCCTCCACTTT. Amino acid sequence: CASSPNTGNLNSPLHF.

J is TRBJ1-2 and V is TRBV28, with TRBD1 as a possible D gene (6 bases). Germline V gene lookup returns CDR1 MDHEN and CDR2 SYDVKM. Trimming took off 7 bases at V and 4 bases at J, with 13 bases between the two ends. This CDR3 is 13 amino acids long. The CDR3 DNA reads as TGTGCCAGCATCCTACAGGGAACCTATGGCTACACCTTC. Protein sequence: CASILQGTYGYTF.

The chain combines TRBV4-1 with TRBJ2-6; a possible D gene is TRBD2 (5 bases). V was trimmed by 4 bases and J by 0 bases, leaving 7 bases between them. The CDR3 spans 15 residues. Germline values: CDR1 MGHRA, CDR2 YSYEKL. The CDR3, as DNA: TGCGCCAGCAGCCCCCGGGGCTCTGGGGCCAACGTCCTGACTTTC. This encodes CASSPRGSGANVLTF.

The chain couples TRBV24-1 to TRBJ1-3, with a possible D match to TRBD1 (5 bases). The CDR3 totals 14 residues. The V end was cut by 3 bases, the J end by 8 bases, with 13 bases between. Germline V CDR1 and CDR2: KGHDR, SFDVKD. This CDR3 reads CATSDRDSLHTIYF. Here the CDR3 DNA reads TGTGCCACCAGTGATCGAGACAGCTTGCACACCATATATTTT.

This chain links TRBV9 with TRBJ1-5; 11 bases match TRBD1. Germline trimming cut 7 bases from V and 7 bases from J; bases unmatched to any gene: 7. CDR3 length equals 14 residues. Looked up from germline, CDR1 is SGDLS and CDR2 is YYNGEE. For the CDR3, the DNA is TGTGCCAGCTTCGAGGACAGGGGGCCGCAGCCCCAGCATTTT. This encodes CASFEDRGPQPQHF.